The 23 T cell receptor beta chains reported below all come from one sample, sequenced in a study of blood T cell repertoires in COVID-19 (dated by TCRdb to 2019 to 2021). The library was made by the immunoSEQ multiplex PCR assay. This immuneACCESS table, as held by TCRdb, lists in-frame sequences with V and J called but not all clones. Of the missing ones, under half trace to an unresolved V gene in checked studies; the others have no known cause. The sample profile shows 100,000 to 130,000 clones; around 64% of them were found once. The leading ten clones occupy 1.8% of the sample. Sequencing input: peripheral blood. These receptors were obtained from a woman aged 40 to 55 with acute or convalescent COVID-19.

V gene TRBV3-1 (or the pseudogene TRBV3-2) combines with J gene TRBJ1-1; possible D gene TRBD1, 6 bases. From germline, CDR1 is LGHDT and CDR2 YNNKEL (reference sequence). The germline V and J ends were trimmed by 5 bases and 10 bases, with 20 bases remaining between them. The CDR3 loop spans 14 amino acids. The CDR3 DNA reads TGTGCCAGCAGCGATCAGGGTGGGGGCCGAGGAGCTTTCTTT. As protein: CASSDQGGGRGAFF.

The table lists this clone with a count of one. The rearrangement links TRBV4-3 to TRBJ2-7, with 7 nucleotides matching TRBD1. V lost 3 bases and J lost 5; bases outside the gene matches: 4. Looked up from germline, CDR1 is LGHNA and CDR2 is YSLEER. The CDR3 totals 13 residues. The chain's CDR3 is CASSHRTGDEQYF. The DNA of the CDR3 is TGCGCCAGCAGCCACAGAACAGGGGACGAGCAGTACTTC.

CDR3 sequence: CSVARQGSTDTQYF. CDR3 coding DNA: TGCAGCGTTGCCCGACAGGGTAGCACAGATACGCAGTATTTT. The J gene is TRBJ2-3, the V gene TRBV29-1, with TRBD1 matching 7 bases. CDR1 is SQVTM, CDR2 ANQGSEA, per germline. This CDR3 comprises 14 residues. J gave up 0 bases and V 4 bases, and 4 bases lay outside the gene matches.

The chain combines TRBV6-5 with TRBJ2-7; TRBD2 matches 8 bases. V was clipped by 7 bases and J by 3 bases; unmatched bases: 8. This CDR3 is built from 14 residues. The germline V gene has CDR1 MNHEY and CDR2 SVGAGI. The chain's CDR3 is CASNTPGGGYEQYF. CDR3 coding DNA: TGTGCCAGCAACACACCGGGGGGGGGCTACGAGCAGTACTTC.

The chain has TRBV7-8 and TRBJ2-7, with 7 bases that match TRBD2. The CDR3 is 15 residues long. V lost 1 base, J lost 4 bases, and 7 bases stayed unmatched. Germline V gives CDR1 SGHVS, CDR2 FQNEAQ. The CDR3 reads CASSLDRQGGYEQYF. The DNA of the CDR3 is TGTGCCAGCAGCTTAGACCGCCAGGGAGGGTACGAGCAGTACTTC.

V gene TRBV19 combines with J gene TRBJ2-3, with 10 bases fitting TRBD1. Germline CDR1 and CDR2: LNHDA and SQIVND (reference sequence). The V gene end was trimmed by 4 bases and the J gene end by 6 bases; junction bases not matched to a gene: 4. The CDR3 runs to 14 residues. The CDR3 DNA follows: TGTGCCAGTAGTAGGGGACAGGGGATGGATACGCAGTATTTT. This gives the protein CASSRGQGMDTQYF.

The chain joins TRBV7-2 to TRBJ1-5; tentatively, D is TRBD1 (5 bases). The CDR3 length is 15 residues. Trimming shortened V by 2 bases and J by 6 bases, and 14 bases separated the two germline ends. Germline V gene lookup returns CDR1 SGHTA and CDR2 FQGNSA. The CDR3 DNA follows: TGTGCCAGCAGCTTAAACGGGGGATTATTTCAGCCCCAGCATTTT. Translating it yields CASSLNGGLFQPQHF.

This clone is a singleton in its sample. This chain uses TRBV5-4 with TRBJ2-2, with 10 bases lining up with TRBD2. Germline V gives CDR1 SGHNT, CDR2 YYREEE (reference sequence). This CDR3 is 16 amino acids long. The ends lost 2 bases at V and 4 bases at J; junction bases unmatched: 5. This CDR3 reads CASSFGASGGTGELFF. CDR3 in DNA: TGTGCCAGCAGCTTTGGGGCTAGCGGGGGCACCGGGGAGCTGTTTTTT.

The CDR3 reads CASSSGTQNQPQHF. In nucleotides, the CDR3 is TGTGCCAGCAGCTCCGGGACACAGAATCAGCCCCAGCATTTT. The chain carries TRBV3-1 (or the pseudogene TRBV3-2) and TRBJ1-5; a weak D match, TRBD1 (6 bases). Germline V gene data show CDR1 as LGHDT and CDR2 as YNNKEL (reference sequence). Trimming took off 5 bases at V and 4 bases at J, with 12 bases between the two ends. This CDR3 has 14 residues.

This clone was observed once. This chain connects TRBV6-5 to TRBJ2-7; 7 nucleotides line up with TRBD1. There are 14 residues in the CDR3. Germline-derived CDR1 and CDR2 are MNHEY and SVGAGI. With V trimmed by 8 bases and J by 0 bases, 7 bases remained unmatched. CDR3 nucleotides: TGTGCCAGCGGAACAAGACAGGGCTCCTACGAGCAGTACTTC. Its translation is CASGTRQGSYEQYF.

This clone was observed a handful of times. This chain's CDR3 is CASRGTGARQPQHF. The CDR3 bases are TGTGCCAGTAGGGGGACAGGGGCTAGGCAGCCCCAGCATTTT. The gene calls are TRBV19 and TRBJ1-5; the match to TRBD1 covers 10 bases. The V segment lost 6 bases and the J segment 7 bases; nucleotides outside the gene matches: 6. The CDR3 length is 14 residues. Germline CDR1 is LNHDA and CDR2 is SQIVND (reference sequence).

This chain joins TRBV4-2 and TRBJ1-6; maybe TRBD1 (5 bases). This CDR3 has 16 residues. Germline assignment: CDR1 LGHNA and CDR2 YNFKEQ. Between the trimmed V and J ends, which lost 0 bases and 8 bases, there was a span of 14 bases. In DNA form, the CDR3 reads TGTGCCAGCAGCCAAGAGGCAGGGTTGATGGATTCACCCCTCCACTTT. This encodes CASSQEAGLMDSPLHF.

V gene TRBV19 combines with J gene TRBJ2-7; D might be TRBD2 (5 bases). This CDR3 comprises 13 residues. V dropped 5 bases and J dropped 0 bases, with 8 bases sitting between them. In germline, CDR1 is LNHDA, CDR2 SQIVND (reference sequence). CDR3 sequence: CASSHRDSYEQYF. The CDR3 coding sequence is TGTGCCAGTAGTCACCGGGACTCCTACGAGCAGTACTTC.

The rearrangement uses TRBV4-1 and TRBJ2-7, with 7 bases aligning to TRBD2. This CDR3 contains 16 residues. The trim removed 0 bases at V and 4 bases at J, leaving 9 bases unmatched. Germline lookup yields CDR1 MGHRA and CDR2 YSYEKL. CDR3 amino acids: CASSQEGGVHIYEQYF. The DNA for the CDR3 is TGCGCCAGCAGCCAAGAGGGGGGGGTTCATATATACGAGCAGTACTTC.

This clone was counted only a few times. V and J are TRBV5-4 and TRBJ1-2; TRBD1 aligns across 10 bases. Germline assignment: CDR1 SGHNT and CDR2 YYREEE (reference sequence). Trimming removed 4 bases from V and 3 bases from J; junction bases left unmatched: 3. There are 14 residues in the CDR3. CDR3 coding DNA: TGTGCCAGCAGCCCGGACAGGGGGGACTATGGCTACACCTTC. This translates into CASSPDRGDYGYTF.

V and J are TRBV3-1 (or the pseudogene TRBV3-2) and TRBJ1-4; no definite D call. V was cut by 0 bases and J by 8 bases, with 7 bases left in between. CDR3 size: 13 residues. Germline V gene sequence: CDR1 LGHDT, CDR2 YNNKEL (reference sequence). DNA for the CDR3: TGTGCCAGCAGCCAAGAATTCATGGAAAAACTGTTTTTT. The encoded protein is CASSQEFMEKLFF.

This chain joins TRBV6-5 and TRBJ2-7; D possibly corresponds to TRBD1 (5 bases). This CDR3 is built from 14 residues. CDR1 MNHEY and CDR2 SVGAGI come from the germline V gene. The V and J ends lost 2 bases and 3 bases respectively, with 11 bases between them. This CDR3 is CASSYAQGSYEQYF. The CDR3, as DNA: TGTGCCAGCAGTTACGCGCAGGGAAGCTACGAGCAGTACTTC.

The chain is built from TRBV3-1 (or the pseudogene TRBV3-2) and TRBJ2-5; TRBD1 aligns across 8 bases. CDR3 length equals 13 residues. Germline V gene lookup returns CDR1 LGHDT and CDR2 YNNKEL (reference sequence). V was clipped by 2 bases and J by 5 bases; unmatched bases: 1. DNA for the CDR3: TGTGCCAGCAGCCAACAGGGGGCGGAGACCCAGTACTTC. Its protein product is CASSQQGAETQYF.

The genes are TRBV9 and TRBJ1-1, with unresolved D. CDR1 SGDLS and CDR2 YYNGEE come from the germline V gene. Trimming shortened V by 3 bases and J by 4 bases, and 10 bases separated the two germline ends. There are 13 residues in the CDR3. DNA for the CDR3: TGTGCCAGCAGCGCGCAACTAAGCACTGAAGCTTTCTTT. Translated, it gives CASSAQLSTEAFF.

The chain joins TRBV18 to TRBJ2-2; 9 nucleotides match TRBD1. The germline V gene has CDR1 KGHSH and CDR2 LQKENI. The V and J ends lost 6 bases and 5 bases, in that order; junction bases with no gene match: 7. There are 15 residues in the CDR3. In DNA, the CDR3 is TGTGCCAGCTCGCTGGGACAGGGAAATACCGGGGAGCTGTTTTTT. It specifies CASSLGQGNTGELFF.

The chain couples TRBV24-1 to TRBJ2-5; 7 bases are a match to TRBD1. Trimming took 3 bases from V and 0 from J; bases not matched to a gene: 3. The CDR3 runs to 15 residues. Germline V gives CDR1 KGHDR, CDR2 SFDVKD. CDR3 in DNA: TGTGCCACCAGTGATGACAGGGTTGACCAAGAGACCCAGTACTTC. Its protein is CATSDDRVDQETQYF.

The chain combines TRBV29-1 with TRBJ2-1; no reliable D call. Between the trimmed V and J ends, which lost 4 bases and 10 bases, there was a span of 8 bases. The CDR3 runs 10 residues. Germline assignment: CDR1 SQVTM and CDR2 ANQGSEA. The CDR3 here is CSVAVVEQFF. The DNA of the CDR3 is TGCAGCGTTGCTGTAGTCGAGCAGTTCTTC.

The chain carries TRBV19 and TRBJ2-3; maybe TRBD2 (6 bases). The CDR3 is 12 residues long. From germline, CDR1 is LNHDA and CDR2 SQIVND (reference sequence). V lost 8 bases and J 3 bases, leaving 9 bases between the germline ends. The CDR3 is CASRAGTDTQYF. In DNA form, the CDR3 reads TGTGCCAGTCGGGCGGGGACAGATACGCAGTATTTT.